Shown below are 23 T cell receptor beta chains from a single sample sequenced in a study of OX40 agonist ivuxolimab in advanced cancers. Profiled with immunoSEQ multiplex PCR; TCRdb holds only in-frame clones, not every one. The table has about 20,000 clones, more than 70% seen once; the top ten hold just under 30%. The sequencing used CD4+ or CD8+ T cells sorted from blood, collected in a trial of the OX40 agonist ivuxolimab. The receptors shown here come from an adult with an advanced solid tumor such as melanoma, head and neck, liver or kidney cancer.

The CDR3 sequence: CASRTDTDEKLFF. The DNA for the CDR3 is TGTGCCAGCAGAACCGACACCGATGAAAAACTGTTTTTT. The rearrangement joins TRBV13 to TRBJ1-4; the D is unclear. CDR3 length: 13 amino acids. Germline V gene data show CDR1 as PRHDT and CDR2 as FYEKMQ (reference sequence). V shed 6 bases and J shed 6 bases, with 11 bases lying between them.

This clone is medium-sized. The V and J genes are TRBV29-1 and TRBJ2-1; 7 nucleotides align to TRBD1. J gave up 5 bases and V 6 bases, and 13 bases lay outside the gene matches. The CDR3 spans 15 residues. CDR1 is SQVTM and CDR2 is ANQGSEA in the germline V gene. DNA for the CDR3: TGCAGCGTGGAGACGATGGACAGGCTAAACAATGAGCAGTTCTTC. Protein: CSVETMDRLNNEQFF.

V gene TRBV7-9 combines with J gene TRBJ2-3, with 7 bases aligning to TRBD2. Germline V gene lookup returns CDR1 SEHNR and CDR2 FQNEAQ (reference sequence). The CDR3 consists of 15 residues. The V segment lost 0 bases and the J segment 0 bases; nucleotides outside the gene matches: 0. The CDR3 loop reads CASSLAGGSTDTQYF. CDR3 sequence (DNA): TGTGCCAGCAGCTTAGCGGGGGGGAGCACAGATACGCAGTATTTT.

V and J are TRBV7-9 and TRBJ1-2; D may be TRBD1 (5 bases). V was pared by 5 bases and J by 3 bases, with 16 bases between. This CDR3 spans 15 amino acids. Per germline, CDR1 SEHNR and CDR2 FQNEAQ (reference sequence). This CDR3 is CASSPPGGPYYGYTF. CDR3 nucleotides: TGTGCCAGCAGCCCCCCGGGGGGACCTTACTATGGCTACACCTTC.

This clone was detected ten times or more. V usage is TRBV27 and J usage is TRBJ2-2; 7 bases map to TRBD1. The germline CDR1 and CDR2 sequences are MNHEY and SMNVEV (reference sequence). The CDR3 covers 14 residues. The J segment lost 1 base and the V segment lost 4 bases, leaving 0 bases of the junction unmatched. The CDR3 coding sequence is TGTGCCAGCAGTTGGGACAGGAACACCGGGGAGCTGTTTTTT. Translated: CASSWDRNTGELFF.

This sequence joins TRBV15 and TRBJ2-1; TRBD1 or TRBD2 may be the D gene (5 bases each). The V end was cut by 3 bases, the J end by 2 bases, with 11 bases between. CDR3 length: 15 amino acids. Germline CDR1 LNHNV, CDR2 YYDKDF (reference sequence). CDR3 bases: TGTGCCACCAGCAGCGCCCAGGGAGCCTACAATGAGCAGTTCTTC. As protein: CATSSAQGAYNEQFF.

V is TRBV27 and J is TRBJ2-3, with TRBD2 matching over 10 bases. V was clipped by 7 bases and J by 6 bases; unmatched bases: 13. Germline V gene data show CDR1 as MNHEY and CDR2 as SMNVEV (reference sequence). This CDR3 has 16 amino acids. The CDR3 loop reads CASIIGLAGEGDTQYF. The CDR3 DNA sequence: TGTGCCAGCATCATCGGGCTAGCGGGAGAAGGGGATACGCAGTATTTT.

The chain combines TRBV6-5 with TRBJ2-5, with D perhaps TRBD1 (5 bases). Germline V gene data show CDR1 as MNHEY and CDR2 as SVGAGI. The CDR3 totals 15 residues. V was clipped by 6 bases and J by 2 bases, with 16 bases between them. The CDR3 DNA reads TGTGCCAGCAGCCTTACCGGGCCAGGGCAAGAGACCCAGTACTTC. Protein product: CASSLTGPGQETQYF.

The rearrangement links TRBV27 to TRBJ2-2; TRBD2 matches at 8 bases. The CDR3 loop spans 13 amino acids. Germline CDR1 reads MNHEY; CDR2 reads SMNVEV (reference sequence). V gave up 4 bases and J gave up 7 bases; unmatched junction bases: 2. The CDR3 sequence: CASSSAGVGELFF. The CDR3 bases are TGTGCCAGCAGTTCAGCGGGAGTCGGGGAGCTGTTTTTT.

The rearrangement links TRBV19 to TRBJ2-1; 10 nucleotides match TRBD2. The CDR3 is 14 amino acids. Trimming at V came to 5 bases and at J to 4 bases, leaving 2 bases not matched to a gene. Germline-derived CDR1 and CDR2 are LNHDA and SQIVND (reference sequence). The DNA of the CDR3 is TGTGCCAGTAGTTCACTAGCGGGGTACAATGAGCAGTTCTTC. It translates to CASSSLAGYNEQFF.

This clone was picked up one time. The gene calls are TRBV28 and TRBJ2-7; D is uncertain. V dropped 3 bases and J dropped 2 bases, with 14 bases sitting between them. Germline CDR1 MDHEN, CDR2 SYDVKM. The CDR3 has 15 residues. The CDR3 bases are TGTGCCAGCAGTTTCAGCAAATCCCGGCCCTACGAGCAGTACTTC. Translating it yields CASSFSKSRPYEQYF.

This sequence joins TRBV5-1 and TRBJ1-2, with D possibly matching TRBD1 (6 bases). The CDR3 loop spans 15 amino acids. V was cut by 2 bases and J by 2 bases, with 13 bases left in between. The germline gives CDR1 SGHRS, CDR2 YFSETQ. The chain's CDR3 is CASSLMDGGNYGYTF. The CDR3, as DNA: TGCGCCAGCAGCTTAATGGACGGGGGCAACTATGGCTACACCTTC.

The chain has TRBV4-2 and TRBJ1-1; a possible D gene is TRBD1 (6 bases). CDR1 and CDR2 (germline): LGHNA, YNFKEQ. Between the trimmed V and J ends, which lost 5 bases and 3 bases, there was a span of 22 bases. The CDR3 runs 17 residues. CDR3 bases: TGTGCCAGCAGCTTGGAGGCCCCTCGGGGGGCGTACACTGAAGCTTTCTTT. Protein sequence: CASSLEAPRGAYTEAFF.

The chain is built from TRBV5-1 and TRBJ1-1, with D unclear. Per the germline V gene, CDR1 is SGHRS and CDR2 is YFSETQ. There are 15 residues in the CDR3. V shed 0 bases and J shed 5 bases, with 14 bases lying between them. As DNA, the CDR3 is TGCGCCAGCAGCTTGGAGGAGCCCACCGAGACTGAAGCTTTCTTT. This translates into CASSLEEPTETEAFF.

V gene TRBV10-1 combines with J gene TRBJ1-5; no firm D call. Germline V gene sequence: CDR1 WNHNN, CDR2 SYGVQD (reference sequence). Trimming took off 2 bases at V and 4 bases at J, with 9 bases between the two ends. This CDR3 comprises 14 residues. CDR3 sequence (DNA): TGCGCCAGCAGTGAGCCCACAGAAAATCAGCCCCAGCATTTT. Its translation is CASSEPTENQPQHF.

The chain combines TRBV28 with TRBJ1-1; perhaps TRBD1 as D (5 bases). The V end was cut by 3 bases, the J end by 4 bases, with 21 bases between. The CDR3 runs 17 residues. Germline CDR1 MDHEN, CDR2 SYDVKM. The CDR3 here is CASSLALLTGVGTEAFF. CDR3 bases: TGTGCCAGCAGTTTGGCGCTCCTCACAGGTGTTGGCACTGAAGCTTTCTTT.

The V and J genes are TRBV9 and TRBJ1-6; the D is unclear. CDR3 length equals 14 residues. V lost 4 bases, J lost 3 bases, and 8 bases lay in between. From germline, CDR1 is SGDLS and CDR2 YYNGEE. The DNA for the CDR3 is TGTGCCAGCAGCATACGACACTATAATTCACCCCTCCACTTT. It is translated as CASSIRHYNSPLHF.

The rearrangement uses TRBV9 and TRBJ2-7; TRBD1 matches at 10 bases. Germline values: CDR1 SGDLS, CDR2 YYNGEE. The CDR3 totals 15 residues. Trimming cost V 4 bases and J 1 base; bases outside gene matches: 5. The CDR3 coding sequence is TGTGCCAGCAGCTTGGGACAGGGGATGTCCTACGAGCAGTACTTC. Amino acid sequence: CASSLGQGMSYEQYF.

The J gene is TRBJ2-1, the V gene TRBV19; 8 bases fit TRBD2. The V gene end was trimmed by 5 bases and the J gene end by 0 bases; junction bases not matched to a gene: 15. This CDR3 is built from 19 residues. The germline gives CDR1 LNHDA, CDR2 SQIVND (reference sequence). CDR3 amino acids: CASSWIAGLSSSSYNEQFF. The DNA of the CDR3 is TGTGCCAGTAGTTGGATAGCGGGGCTGTCATCGAGCTCCTACAATGAGCAGTTCTTC.

The V call is TRBV2, the J call TRBJ2-7, with D maybe TRBD2 (5 bases). CDR3 size: 15 residues. The germline V gene has CDR1 SNHLY and CDR2 FYNNEI. Trimming stripped 3 bases from V and 6 bases from J, with 18 bases between. The CDR3 DNA reads as TGTGCCAGCAGTGACCTGGCAGGCCGACGGGGCGAGCAGTACTTC. This translates into CASSDLAGRRGEQYF.

V is TRBV29-1 and J is TRBJ2-7; TRBD1 agrees at 8 bases. The junction had 5 bases not matched to a gene; V was cut back by 1 base and J by 0 bases. CDR1 SQVTM and CDR2 ANQGSEA come from the germline V gene. The CDR3 is 15 amino acids. CDR3 sequence: CSVEGQGSSSYEQYF. The CDR3 DNA follows: TGCAGCGTTGAAGGACAGGGGTCAAGCTCCTACGAGCAGTACTTC.

This chain connects TRBV15 to TRBJ1-5; a weak D match, TRBD1 (5 bases). The CDR3 has 15 amino acids. The V end was cut by 3 bases, the J end by 2 bases, with 11 bases between. CDR1 and CDR2 (germline): LNHNV, YYDKDF (reference sequence). The CDR3 coding sequence is TGTGCCACCAGCAGGGACCGCAGGGGCAATCAGCCCCAGCATTTT. Translating gives CATSRDRRGNQPQHF. The full variable domain, completed using reference TRBV15 and TRBJ1-5, is DAMVIQNPRYQVTQFGKPVTLSCSQTLNHNVMYWYQQKSSQAPKLLFHYYDKDFNNEADTPDNFQSRRPNTSFCFLDIRSPGLGDTAMYLCATSRDRRGNQPQHFGDGTRLSIL.

V gene TRBV27 combines with J gene TRBJ2-7, with 12 positions matching TRBD2. V trimming: 5 bases; J trimming: 2 bases; junction bases outside the gene matches: 7. This CDR3 region has 16 residues. Germline CDR1 MNHEY, CDR2 SMNVEV (reference sequence). CDR3 nucleotide sequence: TGTGCCAGCAGTCCCCGGACTAGCGGGACCCCCTACGAGCAGTACTTC. As protein: CASSPRTSGTPYEQYF.